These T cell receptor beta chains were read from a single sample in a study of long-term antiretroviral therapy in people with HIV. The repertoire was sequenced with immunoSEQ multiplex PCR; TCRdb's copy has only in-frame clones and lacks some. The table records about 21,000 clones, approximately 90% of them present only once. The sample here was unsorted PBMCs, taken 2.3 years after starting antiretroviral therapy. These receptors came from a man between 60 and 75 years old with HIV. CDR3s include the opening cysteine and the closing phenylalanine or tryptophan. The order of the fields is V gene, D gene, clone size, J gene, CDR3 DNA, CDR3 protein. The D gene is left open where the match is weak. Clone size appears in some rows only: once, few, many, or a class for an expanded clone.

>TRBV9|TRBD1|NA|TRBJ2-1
TGTGCCAGCAGCGGTGGGGACAGCTACAATGAGCAGTTCTTC
CASSGGDSYNEQFF
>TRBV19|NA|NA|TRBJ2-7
TGTGCCAGTAGTATAGTGGAGTCCTACGAGCAGTACTTC
CASSIVESYEQYF
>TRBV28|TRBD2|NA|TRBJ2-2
TGTGCCAGCAAACCGGGGGGGCCTCTTAATACCGGGGAGCTGTTTTTT
CASKPGGPLNTGELFF
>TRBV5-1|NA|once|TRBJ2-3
TGCGCCAGCAGCTTTAGGGCGGGGCGCACAGATACGCAGTATTTT
CASSFRAGRTDTQYF
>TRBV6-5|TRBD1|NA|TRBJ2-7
TGTGCCAGCAGTCATCAGGGGGCAGTGAGCGAGCAGTACTTC
CASSHQGAVSEQYF
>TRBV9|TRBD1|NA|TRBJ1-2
TGTGCCAGCAGCAAGGGACAGGGGGGGTCTAACTATGGCTACACCTTC
CASSKGQGGSNYGYTF
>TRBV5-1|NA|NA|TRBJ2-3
TGCGCCAGCAGCTTGCAGCAGGGCACAGATACGCAGTATTTT
CASSLQQGTDTQYF
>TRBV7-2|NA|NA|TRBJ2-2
TGTGCCAGCAGCTTAGGTGGGGGTACGCACACCGGGGAGCTGTTTTTT
CASSLGGGTHTGELFF
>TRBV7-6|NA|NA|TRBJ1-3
TGTGCCAGCAGCTTAGCCCTAGGAGGAGGAAACACCATATATTTT
CASSLALGGGNTIYF
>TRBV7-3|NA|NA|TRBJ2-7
TGTGCCAGCAGCCTCTCGTGGGGGGCAGGGCAGTACTTC
CASSLSWGAGQYF
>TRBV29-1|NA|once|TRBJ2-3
TGCAGCGTTGGGGCGGTGGGCACAGATACGCAGTATTTT
CSVGAVGTDTQYF
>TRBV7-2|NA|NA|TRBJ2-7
TGTGCCAGCAGCGCAACCAACCTAGGGGAGCAGTACTTC
CASSATNLGEQYF
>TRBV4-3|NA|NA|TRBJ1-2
TGCGCCAGCAGCCAAGGGCAGGGAGATGGCTACACCTTC
CASSQGQGDGYTF
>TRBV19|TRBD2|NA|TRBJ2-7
TGTGCCAGTACCCAGCGGGAGTTCCCCTACGAGCAGTACTTC
CASTQREFPYEQYF
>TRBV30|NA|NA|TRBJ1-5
TGTGCCTGGAGTGTAGGGCGGACTGCCTCAAGCAATCAGCCCCAGCATTTT
CAWSVGRTASSNQPQHF
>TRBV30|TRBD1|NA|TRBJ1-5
TGTGCCTGGAGTGTCCAGGGGGCCCGGCCCCAGCATTTT
CAWSVQGARPQHF
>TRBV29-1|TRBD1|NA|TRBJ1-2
TGCAGCGTTGGAAAGTCCGGGACAGGGCCCCAACCTTCCTATGGCTACACCTTC
CSVGKSGTGPQPSYGYTF
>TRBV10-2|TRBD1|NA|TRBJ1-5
TGCGCCAGCAGTGTGACAGGGGGCAATCAGCCCCAGCATTTT
CASSVTGGNQPQHF
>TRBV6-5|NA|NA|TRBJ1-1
TGTGCCAGCAGTTACTCTCACCGGGACACTGAAGCTTTCTTT
CASSYSHRDTEAFF
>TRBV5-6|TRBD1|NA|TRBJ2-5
TGTGCCAGCAGACGGACAGGGGACGCACAAGAGACCCAGTACTTC
CASRRTGDAQETQYF
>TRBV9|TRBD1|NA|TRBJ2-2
TGTGCCAGCAGCGCCACAGGGGTGGGTCCCACCGGGGAGCTGTTTTTT
CASSATGVGPTGELFF
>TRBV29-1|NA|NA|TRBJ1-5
TGCAGCGTTGGCGTCTCGGGGGGCGATCAGCCCCAGCATTTT
CSVGVSGGDQPQHF
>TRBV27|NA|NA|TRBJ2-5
TGTGCCAGCAGTCCCTCCAGTCCCTTCAGACTAGAACAGTACTTC
CASSPSSPFRLEQYF
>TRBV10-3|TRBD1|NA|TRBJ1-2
TGTGCCATCAGTTCCCGGACCGACAGGGTAAACGGCTACACCTTC
CAISSRTDRVNGYTF
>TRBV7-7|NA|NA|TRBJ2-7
TGTGCTAGCAGCTTAGGGCACACGACAGCTTACGAGCAGTACTTC
CASSLGHTTAYEQYF
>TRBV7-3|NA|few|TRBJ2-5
TGTGCCAGCAGCCTCCGGCATCCGGAGACCCAGTACTTC
CASSLRHPETQYF
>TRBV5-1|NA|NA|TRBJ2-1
TGCGCCAGCAGCTTGGTGGGCCCCGGCCCGTACAATGAGCAGTTCTTC
CASSLVGPGPYNEQFF
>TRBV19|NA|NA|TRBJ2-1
TGTGCCAGTAGTATATTTTCCGGAAGTGGCGGGCACAATGAGCAGTTCTTC
CASSIFSGSGGHNEQFF
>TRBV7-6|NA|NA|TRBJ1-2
TGTGCCAGCAGCTTAAGTCCGGGGGGCTATGGCTACACCTTC
CASSLSPGGYGYTF
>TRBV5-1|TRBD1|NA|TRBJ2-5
TGCGCCAGCAGCTCGGCGGGGACAGGGCCAGAGACCCAGTACTTC
CASSSAGTGPETQYF
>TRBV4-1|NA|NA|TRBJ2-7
TGCGCCAGCAGCCAAGAACACGGGGACGAGCAGTACTTC
CASSQEHGDEQYF
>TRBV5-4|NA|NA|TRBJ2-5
TGTGCCAGCAGCTTTCTTCCAGAGACCCAGTACTTC
CASSFLPETQYF
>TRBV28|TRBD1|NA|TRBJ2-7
TGTGCCAGCAGTCTAGATCAACGGGACAGTACCTACGAGCAGTACTTC
CASSLDQRDSTYEQYF
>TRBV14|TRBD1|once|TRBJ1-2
TGTGCCAGCAGCCCGACCGGACAGGGATTGTATGGCTACACCTTC
CASSPTGQGLYGYTF
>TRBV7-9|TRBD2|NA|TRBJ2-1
TGTGCCAGCAGGTTTCCTAGCGGGGGGAGCAATGAGCAGTTCTTC
CASRFPSGGSNEQFF
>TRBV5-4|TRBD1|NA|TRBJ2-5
TGTGCCAGCAGACCTAGGGACAGGGGGACAGAGACCCAGTACTTC
CASRPRDRGTETQYF
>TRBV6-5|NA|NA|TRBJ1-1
TGTGCCAGCAGTTCGCAGGGAGGCTACGCTGAAGCTTTCTTT
CASSSQGGYAEAFF
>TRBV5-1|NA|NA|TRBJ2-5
TGCGCCAGCAGCCCGACCCCTCTAGCGCAGCAAGAGACCCAGTACTTC
CASSPTPLAQQETQYF
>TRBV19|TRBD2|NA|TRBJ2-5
TGTGCCAGTAGTAAGGCGGGAGGGCAAGAGACCCAGTACTTC
CASSKAGGQETQYF
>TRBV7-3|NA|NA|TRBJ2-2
TGTGCCAGCAGCTTAATCTCAGCGTTGGGCACCGGGGAGCTGTTTTTT
CASSLISALGTGELFF
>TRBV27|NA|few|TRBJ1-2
TGTGCCAGCAGCCTTCTGGGACGCCGCCTCTATGGCTACACCTTC
CASSLLGRRLYGYTF
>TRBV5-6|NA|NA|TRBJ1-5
TGTGCCAGCAGCACCGGGACGGAGAATCAGCCCCAGCATTTT
CASSTGTENQPQHF
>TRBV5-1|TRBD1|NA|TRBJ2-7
TGCGCCACCCGGGACAGGGACTCCTACGAGCAGTACTTC
CATRDRDSYEQYF
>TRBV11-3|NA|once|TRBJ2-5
TGTGCCAGCAGCTTAGGTGCAGGGGGGGAGACCCAGTACTTC
CASSLGAGGETQYF